The rows below give T cell receptor beta chains drawn from one sample of a study of CD8+ T cells in alopecia areata. Produced via immunoSEQ multiplex PCR; TCRdb's table is partial and in-frame only. The sample has 180,000 or so clones, roughly 60% seen once. The sample was CD4+ T cells sorted from blood, taken at week 24, from a patient treated with tofacitinib. The receptors stem from a human donor with alopecia areata. Both conserved end residues are part of each CDR3. The D gene is left open where the match is weak. Size values are once, few and many counts, or a class for expanded clones, and some rows have none.

D	V	J	size	CDR3	DNA
TRBD1	TRBV9	TRBJ2-1	.	CASSDGTGLYNEQFF	TGTGCCAGCAGCGATGGGACAGGGTTGTACAATGAGCAGTTCTTC
.	TRBV6-6	TRBJ2-5	.	CASSYQGPGQETQYF	TGTGCCAGCAGTTACCAGGGACCAGGGCAAGAGACCCAGTACTTC
.	TRBV4-1	TRBJ1-5	.	CASSQDRVYNQPQHF	TGCGCCAGCAGCCAAGACAGGGTTTATAATCAGCCCCAGCATTTT
.	TRBV30	TRBJ1-2	.	CAWSVGYGYTF	TGTGCCTGGAGTGTGGGCTATGGCTACACCTTC
TRBD1	TRBV4-3	TRBJ2-2	many	CASSPGTGGTGELFF	TGCGCCAGCAGCCCAGGGACAGGGGGGACCGGGGAGCTGTTTTTT
.	TRBV5-1	TRBJ2-2	.	CASTGTRNTGELFF	TGCGCCAGCACCGGGACCCGGAACACCGGGGAGCTGTTTTTT
.	TRBV7-9	TRBJ2-2	many	CASSYTSNTGELFF	TGTGCCAGCAGCTACACTTCGAACACCGGGGAGCTGTTTTTT
.	TRBV13	TRBJ2-7	.	CASRRRGEGVPYEQYF	TGTGCCAGCAGACGCCGAGGGGAGGGGGTCCCCTACGAGCAGTACTTC
TRBD1	TRBV9	TRBJ1-2	.	CASNTRTGPHGYTF	TGTGCCAGCAACACCAGGACAGGACCCCATGGCTACACCTTC
.	TRBV2	TRBJ1-2	.	CASSVDYGYTF	TGTGCCAGCAGTGTCGATTATGGCTACACCTTC
TRBD2	TRBV7-2	TRBJ2-7	.	CASSLGTSGSYEQYF	TGTGCCAGCAGCTTAGGGACTAGCGGGAGTTACGAGCAGTACTTC
TRBD1	TRBV29-1	TRBJ2-3	few	CSVLTGTTDTQYF	TGCAGCGTATTGACAGGGACCACAGATACGCAGTATTTT
.	TRBV7-9	TRBJ1-2	.	CASSLDRAGRRRGNYGYTF	TGTGCCAGCAGCTTAGATCGGGCGGGACGGAGGCGCGGAAACTATGGCTACACCTTC
.	TRBV9	TRBJ2-4	.	CASSAGTGENIQYF	TGTGCCAGCAGCGCCGGGACGGGAGAAAACATTCAGTACTTC
.	TRBV4-3	TRBJ2-5	.	CASSQEAGETQYF	TGCGCCAGCAGCCAAGAGGCAGGGGAAACCCAGTACTTC
.	TRBV11-1	TRBJ2-4	.	CASSSDRGKNIQYF	TGTGCCAGCAGCTCGGACAGAGGAAAAAACATTCAGTACTTC
.	TRBV30	TRBJ1-2	.	CAWRDSVGGYTF	TGTGCCTGGAGGGACAGTGTAGGTGGCTACACCTTC
TRBD2	TRBV4-1	TRBJ2-1	.	CASSQTHGLANEQFF	TGCGCCAGCAGCCAAACGCACGGACTAGCCAATGAGCAGTTCTTC
TRBD2	TRBV2	TRBJ2-1	.	CASRRTSGRPGNEQFF	TGTGCCAGCAGACGGACTAGCGGGAGGCCTGGGAATGAGCAGTTCTTC
.	TRBV27	TRBJ2-7	.	CASSSDDSYEQYF	TGTGCCAGCAGTTCGGACGACTCCTACGAGCAGTACTTC
TRBD2	TRBV7-8	TRBJ2-7	few	CASSLVLAGEGFLAYEQYF	TGTGCCAGCAGCTTAGTCCTAGCGGGAGAGGGTTTTTTGGCCTACGAGCAGTACTTC
.	TRBV10-3	TRBJ2-7	once	CAITPRQGTYEQYF	TGTGCCATCACCCCCCGGCAGGGGACCTACGAGCAGTACTTC